One sample yielded the 23 T cell receptor beta chains listed below, sequenced in a study of shared clonotypes between healthy human individuals (TCRdb year 2020). The library relied on the immunoSEQ multiplex PCR assay. The immuneACCESS repertoire file appears here via TCRdb, limited to in-frame rearrangements. These files lack a portion of the clones; in checked studies, under half of the deficit traces to unresolved V genes, and the cause of the others is not known. This sample is represented by roughly 1,500,000 clones; less than 99% of them were singletons. The ten biggest clones cover approximately 0.4% of the sample. Sequenced material: naive CD4+ T cells sorted from blood. The sample's cell subset or site label, in plain terms: CD45RA+ positively selected. These receptors all stem from a man aged 25-45 years in good health.

V is TRBV7-2 and J is TRBJ2-1; D is undetermined. V was cut by 2 bases and J by 2 bases, with 16 bases left in between. Germline CDR1 is SGHTA and CDR2 is FQGNSA. The CDR3 loop spans 17 amino acids. As DNA, the CDR3 is TGTGCCAGCAGCTTATTGCCTCAGACCCTTACCTACAATGAGCAGTTCTTC. This codes for CASSLLPQTLTYNEQFF. Full variable domain (remainder filled in from reference TRBV7-2 and TRBJ2-1): GAGVSQSPSNKVTEKGKDVELRCDPISGHTALYWYRQSLGQGLEFLIYFQGNSAPDKSGLPSDRFSAERTGGSVSTLTIQRTQQEDSAVYLCASSLLPQTLTYNEQFFGPGTRLTVL.

The chain combines TRBV7-3 with TRBJ2-2; 8 bases are shared with TRBD2. The CDR3 length is 16 residues. With V trimmed by 4 bases and J by 2 bases, 6 bases remained unmatched. Germline V lookup: CDR1 SGHTA, CDR2 FQGTGA. CDR3: CASSSSAGDNTGELFF. In DNA, the CDR3 is TGTGCCAGCAGCTCCTCAGCGGGAGATAACACCGGGGAGCTGTTTTTT.

The J gene is TRBJ1-5, the V gene TRBV6-5; D not resolved. The CDR3 contains 14 residues. V was clipped by 6 bases and J by 10 bases, with 19 bases between them. CDR1 is MNHEY and CDR2 is SVGAGI in the germline V gene. CDR3 nucleotide sequence: TGTGCCAGCAGCCCTAGGGAACTCAGTGGCCCCCAGCATTTT. This translates into CASSPRELSGPQHF.

A single count supports this clone. This sequence joins TRBV7-3 and TRBJ2-3; D may be TRBD2 (5 bases). This CDR3 spans 13 amino acids. V lost 2 bases to trimming and J lost 9 bases, with 12 bases between them. Germline-derived CDR1 and CDR2 are SGHTA and FQGTGA. CDR3 region: CASSLSSGGTQYF. CDR3 nucleotides: TGTGCCAGCAGCTTATCATCTGGCGGGACGCAGTATTTT.

The chain links TRBV19 to TRBJ1-5, with a possible D match to TRBD1 (6 bases). The germline CDR1 and CDR2 sequences are LNHDA and SQIVND (reference sequence). The V end was cut by 1 base, the J end by 0 bases, with 13 bases between. This CDR3 is 17 amino acids long. The CDR3, as DNA: TGTGCCAGTAGTATAGCCGGACAGCGTTATAGCAATCAGCCCCAGCATTTT. Protein product: CASSIAGQRYSNQPQHF.

This sequence joins TRBV6-5 and TRBJ2-7, with D unclear. Germline loops: CDR1 MNHEY, CDR2 SVGAGI. Trimming pared 4 bases from V and 7 bases from J, leaving 8 bases between. The CDR3 runs to 11 residues. The CDR3 is CASSFGLEQYF. CDR3 coding DNA: TGTGCCAGCAGTTTTGGCCTGGAGCAGTACTTC.

In regard to this clone: Other DNA sequences in this specimen translate into the identical CDR3. The rearrangement joins TRBV11-2 to TRBJ2-5, with D possibly called TRBD1 or TRBD2 (6 bases each). V was trimmed by 1 base and J by 5 bases, leaving 8 bases between them. The germline V gene has CDR1 SGHAT and CDR2 FQNNGV. The CDR3 contains 13 residues. CDR3 protein: CASSLGGAETQYF. The CDR3 DNA sequence: TGTGCCAGCAGCTTAGGGGGGGCTGAGACCCAGTACTTC.

J is TRBJ2-7 and V is TRBV18, with D possibly matching TRBD2 (6 bases). Between the trimmed V and J ends, which lost 2 bases and 4 bases, there was a span of 12 bases. This CDR3 spans 14 amino acids. Per germline, CDR1 KGHSH and CDR2 LQKENI. The CDR3 sequence is CASSPVSGRYEQYF. As DNA, the CDR3 is TGTGCCAGCTCACCAGTCTCGGGGAGGTACGAGCAGTACTTC.

This chain links TRBV27 with TRBJ1-1, with D perhaps matching TRBD1 (6 bases). The CDR3 sequence is 14 residues long. The V gene lost 5 bases and the J gene lost 0 bases, with 10 bases spanning the gap. Germline loops: CDR1 MNHEY, CDR2 SMNVEV (reference sequence). As DNA, the CDR3 is TGTGCCAGCAGTATGGACAGATTGAACACTGAAGCTTTCTTT. This gives the protein CASSMDRLNTEAFF.

J is TRBJ2-7 and V is TRBV7-2, with 11 bases fitting TRBD2. Germline V lookup: CDR1 SGHTA, CDR2 FQGNSA. This CDR3 contains 16 residues. Germline trimming cut 1 base from V and 6 bases from J; bases unmatched to any gene: 8. CDR3 region: CASSLESTSGISEQYF. The CDR3 DNA follows: TGTGCCAGCAGCTTAGAATCGACTAGCGGGATAAGCGAGCAGTACTTC.

The chain couples TRBV30 to TRBJ1-3; TRBD1 matches at 7 bases. The V and J ends lost 6 bases and 0 bases, in that order; junction bases with no gene match: 8. The CDR3 runs 15 residues. Germline V gene data show CDR1 as GTSNPN and CDR2 as SVGIG (reference sequence). Written as DNA, the CDR3 is TGTGCCTGTACCCTCGGGACAGCCTCTGGAAACACCATATATTTT. Translation: CACTLGTASGNTIYF. The full variable domain, its missing parts supplied by reference TRBV30 and TRBJ1-3, is SQTIHQWPATLVQPVGSPLSLECTVEGTSNPNLYWYRQAAGRGLQLLFYSVGIGQISSEVPQNLSASRPQDRQFILSSKKLLLSDSGFYLCACTLGTASGNTIYFGEGSWLTVV.

The rearrangement joins TRBV7-9 to TRBJ1-2, with a tentative D call TRBD1 (6 bases). The CDR3 totals 14 residues. V was shortened by 1 base and J by 6 bases, with 12 bases between the two germline ends. Germline V gene data show CDR1 as SEHNR and CDR2 as FQNEAQ (reference sequence). The CDR3 DNA is TGTGCCAGCAGCTTAGATGCAGGGGCGAATGGCTACACCTTC. Its translation is CASSLDAGANGYTF.

This clone is a singleton in its sample. In the same sample, other DNA sequences code for this CDR3. V is TRBV4-3 and J is TRBJ2-7, with D maybe TRBD2 (6 bases). CDR1 is LGHNA and CDR2 is YSLEER in the germline V gene. Trimming removed 0 bases at V and 3 bases at J, with 12 bases between. This CDR3 contains 15 residues. CDR3 sequence: CASSQESGGNYEQYF. CDR3 bases: TGCGCCAGCAGCCAAGAATCGGGCGGGAACTACGAGCAGTACTTC.

A single count supports this clone. CDR3 bases: TGTGCCAGCAGTCAGCAGTTCTTC. This sequence encodes CASSQQFF. The chain links TRBV7-9 to TRBJ2-1; D gene uncertain. Germline CDR1 is SEHNR and CDR2 is FQNEAQ (reference sequence). V gave up 6 bases and J gave up 11 bases, with 2 bases separating them. The CDR3 consists of 8 residues.

J is TRBJ2-7 and V is TRBV19; possibly TRBD2 for D (6 bases). V was shortened by 6 bases and J by 2 bases, with 17 bases between the two germline ends. The CDR3 sequence is 15 residues long. The V gene's germline CDR1 is LNHDA and CDR2 SQIVND (reference sequence). CDR3 in DNA: TGTGCCAGTAGCCACGCCGCGGGGATTCCCTACGAGCAGTACTTC. It specifies CASSHAAGIPYEQYF.

The rearrangement links TRBV6-5 to TRBJ2-5; 7 bases line up with TRBD1. Germline trimming cut 2 bases from V and 0 bases from J; bases unmatched to any gene: 3. Germline V gene sequence: CDR1 MNHEY, CDR2 SVGAGI. This CDR3 comprises 15 residues. The CDR3 reads CASSYRTGNQETQYF. The CDR3 bases are TGTGCCAGCAGTTACAGGACAGGAAACCAAGAGACCCAGTACTTC.

This clone was counted once. V and J are TRBV27 and TRBJ2-7; D perhaps matches TRBD2 (7 bases). Per germline, CDR1 MNHEY and CDR2 SMNVEV (reference sequence). V was cut by 7 bases and J by 2 bases, with 15 bases left in between. The CDR3 is 14 amino acids. The CDR3 sequence is CASTTGGRPYEQYF. Here the CDR3 DNA reads TGTGCCAGCACCACGGGGGGCCGACCCTACGAGCAGTACTTC.

The CDR3 region has the DNA TGTGCCAGCAGTTTCGCCCAGCGGGACACCTACAATGAGCAGTTCTTC. This codes for CASSFAQRDTYNEQFF. The chain couples TRBV27 to TRBJ2-1; D may be TRBD2 (7 bases). The germline CDR1 and CDR2 sequences are MNHEY and SMNVEV (reference sequence). The length of the CDR3 is 16 residues. V was pared by 3 bases and J by 2 bases, with 14 bases between.

V is TRBV4-1 and J is TRBJ2-3; D is undetermined. Trimming stripped 2 bases from V and 5 bases from J, with 11 bases between. This CDR3 is 14 amino acids long. The germline gives CDR1 MGHRA, CDR2 YSYEKL. CDR3 bases: TGCGCCAGCAGCCAAAGAGACTGGGGAGATACGCAGTATTTT. Protein: CASSQRDWGDTQYF.

The rearrangement links TRBV7-6 to TRBJ2-7; a possible D gene is TRBD1 (5 bases). From germline, CDR1 is SGHVS and CDR2 FNYEAQ. Between the trimmed V and J ends, which lost 1 base and 2 bases, there was a span of 12 bases. The CDR3 extends over 15 amino acids. The CDR3 protein is CASSLGSPGTYEQYF. DNA for the CDR3: TGTGCCAGCAGCTTAGGTTCCCCAGGGACCTACGAGCAGTACTTC.

This clone has a single count. The chain carries TRBV18 and TRBJ1-5; perhaps TRBD1 as D (5 bases). With 2 bases removed from V and 5 bases from J, the gap between germline ends came to 10 bases. The CDR3 sequence is 14 residues long. Germline loops: CDR1 KGHSH, CDR2 LQKENI. CDR3 loop: CASSPIGADQPQHF. The CDR3 DNA reads as TGTGCCAGCTCACCAATAGGGGCGGATCAGCCCCAGCATTTT.

This clone has just one count. The chain couples TRBV6-1 to TRBJ1-1; possible D gene TRBD1, 6 bases. This CDR3 is built from 12 residues. Germline lookup yields CDR1 MNHNS and CDR2 SASEGT. V lost 7 bases and J lost 5, with 11 bases in between. CDR3 residues: CASTGTRTEAFF. CDR3 DNA sequence: TGTGCCAGCACCGGGACACGGACTGAAGCTTTCTTT.

This chain connects TRBV6-5 to TRBJ2-7, with TRBD1 identical over 9 bases. With 5 bases clipped from V and 2 bases from J, the junction kept 7 bases outside the gene matches. Germline loops: CDR1 MNHEY, CDR2 SVGAGI. The CDR3 is made up of 15 amino acids. CDR3 coding DNA: TGTGCCAGCAGTCGACCGGGACAGGGAACCTACGAGCAGTACTTC. Translating gives CASSRPGQGTYEQYF.